Listed below are T cell receptor beta chains from one sample, sequenced in a study of CD8 T cells in Susac syndrome. TCRdb re-derived calls from the immunoSEQ multiplex PCR reads in MiXCR, one entry per CDR3 protein. The data hold some 150,000 distinct CDR3 sequences, with around 95% observed a single time. The sample comprised CD8+ T cells from PBMCs. The receptors shown here come from a human donor with multiple sclerosis. Both conserved end residues are part of each CDR3. A D gene is named only where the DNA matches it firmly. For some rows the clone size is stated as once, few or many, or as a class when expanded; others skip it.

V	size	D	J	length	CDR3	DNA
TRBV7-9	.	.	TRBJ2-1	15	CASSEPVGSYNEQFF	TGTGCCAGCAGCGAACCGGTTGGCTCCTACAATGAGCAGTTCTTC
TRBV29-1	.	TRBD1	TRBJ1-2	16	CSVGASGQGLVHGYTF	TGCAGCGTTGGGGCCTCGGGACAGGGACTTGTTCATGGCTACACCTTC
TRBV19	.	.	TRBJ1-5	13	CASSMVGTQPQHF	TGTGCCAGTAGTATGGTAGGAACTCAGCCCCAGCATTTT
TRBV12-3/TRBV12-4	.	.	TRBJ2-5	15	CASSLGQGGGETQYF	TGTGCCAGCAGTTTGGGGCAGGGCGGTGGAGAGACCCAGTACTTC
TRBV5-1	.	.	TRBJ1-1	15	CASRRDSEGYAEAFF	TGCGCCAGCCGGAGGGACTCTGAGGGGTACGCTGAAGCTTTCTTT
TRBV9	.	.	TRBJ1-1	11	CASSGDAEAFF	TGTGCCAGCAGCGGTGACGCTGAAGCTTTCTTT
TRBV27	.	.	TRBJ2-1	17	CASSPRAYRSSYNEQFF	TGTGCCAGCAGTCCCCGGGCCTACCGAAGCTCCTACAATGAGCAGTTCTTC
TRBV7-9	.	.	TRBJ2-7	13	CASSDDSSYEQYF	TGTGCCAGCAGCGACGACAGCTCCTACGAGCAGTACTTC
TRBV30	.	.	TRBJ1-1	12	CASKTGNTEAFF	TGTGCCAGTAAAACAGGGAACACTGAAGCTTTCTTT
TRBV27	.	.	TRBJ2-1	13	CASTMYLSNEQFF	TGTGCCAGCACGATGTACCTATCCAATGAGCAGTTCTTC
TRBV7-6	.	TRBD1	TRBJ1-2	15	CASSADRGPGYGYTF	TGTGCCAGCAGCGCAGACAGGGGGCCAGGCTATGGCTACACCTTC
TRBV19	.	TRBD1	TRBJ1-1	13	CASSSGGGTEAFF	TGTGCCAGTAGTTCAGGGGGCGGCACTGAAGCTTTCTTT
TRBV5-6	.	.	TRBJ1-1	12	CASSLGEAEAFF	TGTGCCAGCAGCCTGGGGGAGGCTGAAGCTTTCTTT
TRBV15	.	TRBD1	TRBJ1-1	13	CATSDRVDTEAFF	TGTGCCACCAGCGACAGGGTCGACACTGAAGCTTTCTTT
TRBV7-9	.	TRBD1	TRBJ2-5	15	CASSRRDREQETQYF	TGTGCCAGCAGCCGTCGGGACAGGGAACAAGAGACCCAGTACTTC
TRBV29-1	.	TRBD2	TRBJ2-5	13	CSMGTAGWGTQYF	TGCAGCATGGGAACAGCGGGGTGGGGGACCCAGTACTTC
TRBV9	.	.	TRBJ1-2	14	CASSVGDGVYGYTF	TGTGCCAGCAGCGTAGGGGACGGAGTCTATGGCTACACCTTC
TRBV20-1	.	.	TRBJ1-1	15	CSARDHWQGNTEAFF	TGCAGTGCTAGAGATCATTGGCAGGGGAACACTGAAGCTTTCTTT
TRBV9	.	TRBD1	TRBJ2-2	21	CASSVGPREAGGRSNTGELFF	TGTGCCAGCAGCGTAGGCCCGCGTGAGGCAGGGGGCCGTTCGAACACCGGGGAGCTGTTTTTT
TRBV7-3	once	.	TRBJ2-7	15	CASSPKEGHGYEQYF	TGTGCCAGCAGCCCCAAGGAGGGACATGGGTACGAGCAGTACTTC
TRBV30	.	.	TRBJ1-1	13	CAWLAGRGDWAFF	TGTGCCTGGTTGGCGGGGCGAGGGGATTGGGCTTTCTTT
TRBV10-3	.	.	TRBJ2-3	11	CAITEGDTQYF	TGTGCCATCACCGAGGGAGATACGCAGTATTTT
TRBV5-1	.	.	TRBJ2-1	14	CASSLVGTHNEQFF	TGCGCCAGCAGCTTGGTAGGGACGCACAATGAGCAGTTCTTC
TRBV2	.	.	TRBJ1-2	13	CARGGRGRYGYTF	TGTGCCAGAGGAGGCCGGGGGCGATATGGCTACACCTTC
TRBV12-3/TRBV12-4	.	.	TRBJ2-2	15	CASSTRLGGAGELFF	TGTGCCAGCAGCACTCGACTAGGGGGGGCCGGGGAGCTGTTTTTT
TRBV3-1	.	TRBD2	TRBJ2-1	18	CASSPPSGTSGSNNEQFF	TGTGCCAGCAGCCCGCCAAGTGGAACTAGCGGATCTAACAATGAGCAGTTCTTC
TRBV18	.	TRBD1	TRBJ2-1	16	CASSPSGQGKYNEQFF	TGTGCCAGCTCACCATCGGGACAGGGGAAATACAATGAGCAGTTCTTC
TRBV30	.	.	TRBJ1-2	10	CAGGEPGYTF	TGTGCCGGGGGGGAGCCTGGCTACACCTTC
TRBV2	.	.	TRBJ2-5	14	CASTQVEGQETQYF	TGTGCCAGCACCCAGGTCGAGGGGCAAGAGACCCAGTACTTC